This T cell receptor beta chain derives from a study of cytomegalovirus exposure and HLA in healthy donors. Study at large: A preliminary data release comprised about 85 million unique TCRs obtained from HLA-typed donors.

PCR primers comprised 60 Vbeta and 13 Jbeta primers. TCRdb's table, derived via immunoSEQ multiplex PCR, lists solely in-frame clones and lacks some. The sample shows more than 50,000 clones, around 67% of them seen only once. Germline V gives CDR1 SNHLY, CDR2 FYNNEI. The CDR3 length is 16 residues. V dropped 3 bases and J dropped 0 bases, with 11 bases sitting between them. The V and J genes are TRBV2 and TRBJ2-2; D remains ambiguous. Specimen: PBMCs. The receptor comes from a woman aged 45-60 years in good health and CMV-seropositive. The CDR3 sequence is CASSDHGLSNTGELFF. In DNA, the CDR3 is TGTGCCAGCAGTGATCATGGGCTGTCGAACACCGGGGAGCTGTTTTTT.